In this sample, the clone carrying this TCR beta chain turned up many times. The sample originates from a study of CD8+CD57+ T cells in acquired aplastic anemia. By flow cytometry, patients selected for sequencing had shown an expansion of CD8+CD57+ cells. CDR3 length: 15 amino acids. The V gene end was trimmed by 4 bases and the J gene end by 4 bases; junction bases not matched to a gene: 7. From germline, CDR1 is SGDLS and CDR2 YYNGEE. TCR beta VDJ and CDR3 profiling used genomic DNA as template. TCRdb redid the calling of the reads with MiXCR, one entry per CDR3 protein. The sample gives around 130,000 distinct CDR3 sequences, 55% to 60% of which show up once; roughly 30% is in the top ten.

The chain carries TRBV9 and TRBJ2-3; 9 nucleotides match TRBD1. This receptor was obtained from a human donor with aplastic anemia. Material for sequencing was sorted CD4+, CD8+, or CD8+CD57+ T cells (not recorded which) from PBMCs. The CDR3 spells CASSPWDRDADTQYF. The CDR3, as DNA: TGTGCCAGCAGCCCATGGGACAGGGATGCAGATACGCAGTATTTT.